Below, one T cell receptor (beta chain) is given with its context. These data are taken from a study of blood T cell repertoires in COVID-19. For the study at large: T cells, B-cell-depleted T cells, or PBMCs supplied cDNA or gDNA.

Study processing details: It was from reference gene primer amplification that nucleated cell counts were estimated. The data were produced by immunoSEQ multiplex PCR, yet TCRdb's version contains in-frame clones alone and is incomplete. The V and J calls and clone size were taken over from that table, and D and trimming were inferred from the DNA. The sample has around 210,000 clones, around 85% seen once. The CDR3 is 15 residues long. CDR1 is SGHRS and CDR2 is YFSETQ in the germline V gene. Trimming shortened V by 4 bases and J by 8 bases, and 21 bases separated the two germline ends. The source is a man in his fifties with COVID-19, enrolled during active disease. Sequencing was carried out using peripheral blood. The V and J genes are TRBV5-1 and TRBJ1-2; possibly TRBD1 for D (6 bases). CDR3 bases: TGCGCCAGCAGCCGCGACGCCGGGACATTTGGGGGCTACACCTTC. This encodes CASSRDAGTFGGYTF. Full variable domain (missing parts from reference TRBV5-1 and TRBJ1-2): KAGVTQTPRYLIKTRGQQVTLSCSPISGHRSVSWYQQTPGQGLQFLFEYFSETQRNKGNFPGRFSGRQFSNSRSEMNVSTLELGDSALYLCASSRDAGTFGGYTFGSGTRLTVV.